This is a list of T cell receptor beta chains from one sample in a study of T-cell memory formation after mild COVID-19. Using its own MiXCR run on the 5' RACE reads, TCRdb lists one record per CDR3 protein. The sample has fewer than 400,000 distinct CDR3 sequences; 16% are singletons. The sequenced sample was PBMCs or a T cell subset sorted from them (not recorded which). Every receptor here comes from a man between 18 and 29 years old who had mild COVID-19 (a few samples of this study predate the infection). Cell type and time point are not known. Each CDR3 is given with its conserved first and last residue. D genes are given only for firm matches. Some rows mark clone size as missing; the rest say once, few, many or name a class of expanded clone.

cdr3_nt	cdr3_aa	clone_size	v_call	j_call	d_call
TGCAGTGCATACCCGGACAACTTGCTCTCTGGAAACACCATATATTTT	CSAYPDNLLSGNTIYF	few	TRBV20-1	TRBJ1-3	-
TGCGCCAGCAGCCTCCGTGGGGAGACCTCCTACGAGCAGTACTTC	CASSLRGETSYEQYF	many	TRBV4-1	TRBJ2-7	-
TGTGCCAGCAGTTACTCAGGGACCCTAAATCAGCCCCAGCATTTT	CASSYSGTLNQPQHF	-	TRBV6-5	TRBJ1-5	-
TGTGCCAGCAGCTCCGCCCCCGAAGGAGAAAAACTGTTTTTT	CASSSAPEGEKLFF	few	TRBV7-9	TRBJ1-4	-
TGTGCCAGCAGCTTAACCCCGGACGCAGGGTGGTCCAATTCACCCCTCCACTTT	CASSLTPDAGWSNSPLHF	few	TRBV7-2	TRBJ1-6	-
TGCAGCGTCGGGAAGAACAGGTGGGACGGGGAGCTGTTTTTT	CSVGKNRWDGELFF	-	TRBV29-1	TRBJ2-2	-
TGTGCCAGCAGCTTAGGCATAAACTTTAGTCCGTCTAGCACAGATACGCAGTATTTT	CASSLGINFSPSSTDTQYF	-	TRBV11-1	TRBJ2-3	-
TGTGCCACGACGGGGGGGGTCAGAGATACGCAGTATTTT	CATTGGVRDTQYF	-	TRBV15	TRBJ2-3	TRBD2
TGTGCCACCAGATCAGGGGTGAGCACAGATACGCAGTATTTT	CATRSGVSTDTQYF	few	TRBV24-1	TRBJ2-3	-
TGCGCCAGCAGCTTGGATTTCCCCCCGGGAGAGACCCAGTACTTC	CASSLDFPPGETQYF	-	TRBV5-1	TRBJ2-5	-
TGTGCCAGCAGCATCTTAGCGGGGGGCACAACGAATGAGCAGTTCTTC	CASSILAGGTTNEQFF	few	TRBV5-5	TRBJ2-1	TRBD2
TGCAGCGTTCTACAGGTAACACACGAGCAGTACTTC	CSVLQVTHEQYF	many	TRBV29-1	TRBJ2-7	-
TGTGCCAGCAACGACAGATCCTCCAACCTCGGGGAGCTGTTTTTT	CASNDRSSNLGELFF	few	TRBV12-3/TRBV12-4	TRBJ2-2	-
TGTGCCAGCAGCGTAGGGGGCTTGGCGGACACAGATACGCAGTATTTT	CASSVGGLADTDTQYF	-	TRBV9	TRBJ2-3	-
TGTGCCAGCAGCGCCCACGGGGGGTGGGACACCGGGGAGCTGTTTTTT	CASSAHGGWDTGELFF	few	TRBV9	TRBJ2-2	TRBD2
TGTGCCAGCAGGGAGCAAGAGACCCAGTACTTC	CASREQETQYF	-	TRBV2	TRBJ2-5	-
TGTGCCAGTACGGAGACAGTCAACACTGAAGCTTTCTTT	CASTETVNTEAFF	-	TRBV6-2/TRBV6-3	TRBJ1-1	-
TGCGCCAGCAGCCGCAGCCCCGGCCCAGGGAAAGTTTACTATGGCTACACCTTC	CASSRSPGPGKVYYGYTF	-	TRBV5-1	TRBJ1-2	-
TGTGCCAGCAGTGAGCAGTTAGCAACTAATGAAAAACTGTTTTTT	CASSEQLATNEKLFF	-	TRBV2	TRBJ1-4	-
TGTGCCAGCAGCATTAGCCCATGGTACACAGATACGCAGTATTTT	CASSISPWYTDTQYF	-	TRBV6-5	TRBJ2-3	-
TGTGCCAGCAGCTTCGGACGTGGGGAGAATCAGCCCCAGCATTTT	CASSFGRGENQPQHF	few	TRBV7-2	TRBJ1-5	-
TGTGCCAGCTCACCTACGGGCGGCGGGAACACTGAAGCTTTCTTT	CASSPTGGGNTEAFF	few	TRBV18	TRBJ1-1	-